This TCR beta chain was identified in a study of T-cell memory formation after mild COVID-19. This clonotype has at least ten counts. Its target is unknown. MiXCR was run by TCRdb on the 5' RACE reads, yielding one entry per CDR3 protein. The data show 350,000 or so distinct CDR3 sequences, with around 20% seen just once and around 13% held by the top ten. V lost 0 bases and J lost 5, with 8 bases in between. The length of the CDR3 is 13 residues. Germline V lookup: CDR1 SGHRS, CDR2 YFSETQ. Study-level findings and limits: Several responding clones turned up in pre-infection memory, indicating that cross-reactive memory may have taken part.

The TCR comes from an adult woman who had mild COVID-19 (a few samples of this study predate the infection). Cell type and time point are not known. The specimen sequenced was PBMCs or a T cell subset sorted from them (not recorded which). The chain recombines TRBV5-1 with TRBJ2-5; D unresolved. CDR3 nucleotides: TGCGCCAGCAGCTTGGGATCGGAGGAGACCCAGTACTTC. It translates to CASSLGSEETQYF.